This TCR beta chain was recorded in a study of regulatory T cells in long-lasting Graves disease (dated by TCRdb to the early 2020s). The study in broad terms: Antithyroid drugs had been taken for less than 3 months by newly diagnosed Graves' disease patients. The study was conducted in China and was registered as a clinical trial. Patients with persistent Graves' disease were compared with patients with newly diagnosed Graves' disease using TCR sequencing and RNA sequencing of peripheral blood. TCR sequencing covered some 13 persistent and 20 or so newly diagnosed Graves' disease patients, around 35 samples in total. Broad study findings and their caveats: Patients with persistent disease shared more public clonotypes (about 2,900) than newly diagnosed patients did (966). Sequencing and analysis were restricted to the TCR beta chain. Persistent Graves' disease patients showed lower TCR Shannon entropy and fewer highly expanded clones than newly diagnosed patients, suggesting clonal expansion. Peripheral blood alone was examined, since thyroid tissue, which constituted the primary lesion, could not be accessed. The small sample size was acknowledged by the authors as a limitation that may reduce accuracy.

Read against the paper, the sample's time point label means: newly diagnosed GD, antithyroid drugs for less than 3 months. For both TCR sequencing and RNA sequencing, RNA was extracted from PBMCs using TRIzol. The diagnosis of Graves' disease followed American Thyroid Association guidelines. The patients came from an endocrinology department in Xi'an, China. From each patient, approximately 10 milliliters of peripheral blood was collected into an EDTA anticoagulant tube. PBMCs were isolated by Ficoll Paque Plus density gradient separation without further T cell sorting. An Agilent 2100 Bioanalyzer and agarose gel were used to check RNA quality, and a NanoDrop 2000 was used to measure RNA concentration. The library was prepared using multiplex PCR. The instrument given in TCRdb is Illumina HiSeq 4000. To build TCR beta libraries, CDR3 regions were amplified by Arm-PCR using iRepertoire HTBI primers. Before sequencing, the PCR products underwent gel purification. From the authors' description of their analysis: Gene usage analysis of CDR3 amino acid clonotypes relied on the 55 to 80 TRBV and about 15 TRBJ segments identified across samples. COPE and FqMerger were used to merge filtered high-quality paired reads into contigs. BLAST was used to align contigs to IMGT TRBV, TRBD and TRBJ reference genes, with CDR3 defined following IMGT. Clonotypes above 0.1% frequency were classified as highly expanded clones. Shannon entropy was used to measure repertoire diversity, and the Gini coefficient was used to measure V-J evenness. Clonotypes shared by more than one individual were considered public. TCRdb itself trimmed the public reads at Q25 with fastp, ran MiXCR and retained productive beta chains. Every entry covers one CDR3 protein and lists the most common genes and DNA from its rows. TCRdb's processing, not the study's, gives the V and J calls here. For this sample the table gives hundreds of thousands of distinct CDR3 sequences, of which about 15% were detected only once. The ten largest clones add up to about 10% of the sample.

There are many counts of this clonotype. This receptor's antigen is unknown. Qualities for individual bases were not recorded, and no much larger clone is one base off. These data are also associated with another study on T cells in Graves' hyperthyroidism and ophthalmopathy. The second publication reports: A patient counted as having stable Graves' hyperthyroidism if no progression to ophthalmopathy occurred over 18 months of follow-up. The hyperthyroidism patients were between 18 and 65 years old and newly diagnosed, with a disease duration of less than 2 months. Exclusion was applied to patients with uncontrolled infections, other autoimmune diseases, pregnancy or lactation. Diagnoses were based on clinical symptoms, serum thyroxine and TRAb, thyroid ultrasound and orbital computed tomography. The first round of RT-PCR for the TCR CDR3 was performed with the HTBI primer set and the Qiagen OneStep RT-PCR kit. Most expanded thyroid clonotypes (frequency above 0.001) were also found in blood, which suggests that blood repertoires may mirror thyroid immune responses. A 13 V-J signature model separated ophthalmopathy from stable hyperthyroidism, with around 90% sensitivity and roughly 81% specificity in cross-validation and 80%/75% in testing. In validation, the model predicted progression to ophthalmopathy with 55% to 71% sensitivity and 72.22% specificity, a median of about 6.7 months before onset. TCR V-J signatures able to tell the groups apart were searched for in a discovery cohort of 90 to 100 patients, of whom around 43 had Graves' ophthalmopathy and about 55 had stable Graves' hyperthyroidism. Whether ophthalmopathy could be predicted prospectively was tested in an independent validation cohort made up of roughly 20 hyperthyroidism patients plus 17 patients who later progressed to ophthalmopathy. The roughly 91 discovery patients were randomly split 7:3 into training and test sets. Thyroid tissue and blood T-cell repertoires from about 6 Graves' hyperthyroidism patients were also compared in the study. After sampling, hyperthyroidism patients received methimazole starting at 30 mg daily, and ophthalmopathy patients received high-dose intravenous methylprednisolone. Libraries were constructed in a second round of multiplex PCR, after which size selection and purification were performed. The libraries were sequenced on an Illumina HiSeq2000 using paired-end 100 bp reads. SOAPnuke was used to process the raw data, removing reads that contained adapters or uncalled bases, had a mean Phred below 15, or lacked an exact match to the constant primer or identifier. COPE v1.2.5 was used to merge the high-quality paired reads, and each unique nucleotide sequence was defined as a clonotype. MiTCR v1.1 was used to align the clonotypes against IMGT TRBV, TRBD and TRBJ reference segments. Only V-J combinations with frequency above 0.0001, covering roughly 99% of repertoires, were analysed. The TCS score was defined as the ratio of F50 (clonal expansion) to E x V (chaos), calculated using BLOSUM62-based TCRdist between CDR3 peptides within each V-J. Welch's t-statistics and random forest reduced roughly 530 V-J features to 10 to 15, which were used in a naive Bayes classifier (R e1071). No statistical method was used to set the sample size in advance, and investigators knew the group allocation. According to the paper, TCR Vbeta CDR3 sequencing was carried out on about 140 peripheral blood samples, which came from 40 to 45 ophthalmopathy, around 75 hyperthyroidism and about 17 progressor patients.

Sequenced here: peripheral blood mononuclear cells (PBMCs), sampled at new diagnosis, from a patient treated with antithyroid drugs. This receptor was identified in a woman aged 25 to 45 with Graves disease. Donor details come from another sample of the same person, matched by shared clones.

At the DNA level, the sequence is TGTGCCAGCAGCTTAGCTGCCTATGAGCAGTTCTTC. Its translation reads: CASSLAAYEQFF. The sequence links TRBV7-2 to TRBJ2-1; the D gene is not confidently resolved. Counted from cysteine to phenylalanine, this CDR3 has 12 amino acids. This entry keeps only the CDR3 DNA: 36 bases, framed from base 1. The junction shows trimming of 0 bases on V and 8 bases on J, plus 5 bases between the germline ends. Via the germline V gene, CDR1 is SGHTA and CDR2 FQGNSA.